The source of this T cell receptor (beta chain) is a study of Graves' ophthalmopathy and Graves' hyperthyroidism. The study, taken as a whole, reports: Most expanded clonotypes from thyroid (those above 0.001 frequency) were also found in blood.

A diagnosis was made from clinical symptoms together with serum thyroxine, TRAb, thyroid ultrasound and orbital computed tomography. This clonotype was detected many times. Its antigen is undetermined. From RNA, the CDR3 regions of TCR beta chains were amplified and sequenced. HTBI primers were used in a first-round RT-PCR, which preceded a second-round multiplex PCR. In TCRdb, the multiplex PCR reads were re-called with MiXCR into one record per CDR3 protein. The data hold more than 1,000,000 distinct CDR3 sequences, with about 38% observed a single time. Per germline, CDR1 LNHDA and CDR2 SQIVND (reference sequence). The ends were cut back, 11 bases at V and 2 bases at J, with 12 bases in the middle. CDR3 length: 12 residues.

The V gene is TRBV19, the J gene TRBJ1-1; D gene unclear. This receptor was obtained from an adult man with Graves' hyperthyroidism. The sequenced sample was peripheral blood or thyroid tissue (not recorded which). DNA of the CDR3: TGTGCCGCTGGTACGGGCAACACTGAAGCTTTCTTT. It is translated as CAAGTGNTEAFF.